This T cell receptor beta chain was identified in a study of regulatory T cells in long-lasting Graves disease. As for this clonotype: What it binds is unknown.

Researchers made TCR beta libraries by using iRepertoire HTBI primers and running Arm-PCR on CDR3 regions. A single record per CDR3 protein comes from TCRdb applying MiXCR to the multiplex PCR reads. The sample includes 370,000 or so distinct CDR3 sequences, 15% to 20% of them seen just once. Described time point: newly diagnosed GD, antithyroid drugs for less than 3 months. Generation of the TCR library employed RNA extracted from PBMCs. General study points: Those with persistent Graves' had less TCR diversity than newly diagnosed patients. Among samples with persistent disease, TRBV28, TRBJ1-2 and TRBJ2-5 were favored.

Trimming stripped 2 bases from V and 3 bases from J, with 10 bases between. The CDR3 extends over 14 amino acids. CDR1 is SGHRS, CDR2 YFSETQ, per germline. The same sample was also used in a study of T cells in Graves' hyperthyroidism and ophthalmopathy. That work adds: Hyperthyroidism had been newly diagnosed in patients aged 18 to 65, and its duration was under 2 months. A set of HTBI primers served as the primers for a first-round RT-PCR of the TCR CDR3.

The source material was peripheral blood mononuclear cells (PBMCs), sampled at new diagnosis, from a patient treated with antithyroid drugs. The TCR comes from a woman younger than 35 with Graves disease. The chain couples TRBV5-1 to TRBJ2-3, with TRBD1 as a possible D gene (6 bases). DNA of the CDR3: TGCGCCAGCAGCTTTTTCACAGGGACAGATACGCAGTATTTT. Translated, it gives CASSFFTGTDTQYF.